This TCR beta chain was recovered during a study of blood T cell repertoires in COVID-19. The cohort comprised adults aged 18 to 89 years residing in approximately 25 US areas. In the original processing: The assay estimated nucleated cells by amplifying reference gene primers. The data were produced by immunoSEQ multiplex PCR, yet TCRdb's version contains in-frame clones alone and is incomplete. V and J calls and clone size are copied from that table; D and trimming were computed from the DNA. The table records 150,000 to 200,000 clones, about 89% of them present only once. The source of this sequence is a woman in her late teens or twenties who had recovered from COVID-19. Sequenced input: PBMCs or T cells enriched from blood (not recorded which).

CDR3 nucleotides: TGTGCCAGCAGCCAAGTGGTCGCCAGAAATGAGCAGTTCTTC. The encoded protein is CASSQVVARNEQFF. The V call is TRBV14, the J call TRBJ2-1; D is undetermined. Germline lookup yields CDR1 SGHDN and CDR2 FVKESK. Trimming removed 1 base from V and 7 bases from J, with 11 bases in between. CDR3 length: 14 residues.